Reported below is one TCR beta chain. What it binds is unknown. The data were taken from a study of T cell responses to AZD1222 COVID-19 vaccine. Study findings and constraints: No day 14 peak samples; only post-peak repertoires were characterized. Across the whole spike, CD4 TCRs peaked at regions 160-218 and 743-854. Once two AZD1222 doses were given, Spike-specific TCR breadth and depth went up.

Germline CDR1 MDHEN, CDR2 SYDVKM. This CDR3 has 17 residues. With 6 bases removed from V and 3 bases from J, the gap between germline ends came to 21 bases. Profiling relied on immunoSEQ multiplex PCR, and the TCRdb table lists in-frame clones only, not all of them. Among under 200,000 clones listed, roughly nine tenths were seen once. This sample comprised peripheral blood, obtained on day 0 of AZD1222 vaccination. This TCR derives from an adult in good health. V is TRBV28 and J is TRBJ1-5; tentative D call: TRBD1 (5 bases). In nucleotides, the CDR3 is TGTGCCAGCAGCGTCGATAAGGGGACCTGGAACAATCAGCCCCAGCATTTT. This sequence encodes CASSVDKGTWNNQPQHF.